These T cell receptor beta chains were read from a single sample in a study of shared clonotypes between healthy human individuals. The method was immunoSEQ multiplex PCR; TCRdb's version includes in-frame clones alone and lacks a portion of them. The table lists 2.5 million or so clones, around nine tenths of them singletons. The sequencing sample was made of naive CD4+ T cells sorted from blood. The receptors come from a young man in good health. CDR3s include the opening cysteine and the closing phenylalanine or tryptophan. The D gene is left open where the match is weak. Clone size is not always given. Where it is, it says once, few, many or a class for expanded clones.

j_call	clone_size	d_call	v_call	cdr3_aa	cdr3_nt
TRBJ1-3	NA	TRBD1	TRBV7-2	CASSYTGTGSGNTIYF	TGTGCCAGCAGTTACACCGGGACAGGCTCTGGAAACACCATATATTTT
TRBJ1-1	NA	NA	TRBV5-1	CASTTVGGTEAFF	TGCGCCAGCACCACGGTGGGGGGAACTGAAGCTTTCTTT
TRBJ1-1	NA	NA	TRBV18	CASSQLVNTEAFF	TGTGCCAGCTCACAGCTGGTTAACACTGAAGCTTTCTTT
TRBJ2-7	NA	TRBD1	TRBV5-4	CASSLLGQGAYEQYF	TGTGCCAGCAGCTTATTAGGACAGGGGGCCTACGAGCAGTACTTC
TRBJ2-3	NA	TRBD2	TRBV10-2	CASSGLAGGTDTQYF	TGCGCCAGCAGTGGACTAGCGGGCGGCACAGATACGCAGTATTTT
TRBJ1-4	NA	TRBD1	TRBV7-2	CASSFWDRGGEKLFF	TGTGCCAGCAGCTTTTGGGACAGGGGTGGTGAAAAACTGTTTTTT
TRBJ2-2	few	NA	TRBV29-1	CSVGEGGSGELFF	TGCAGCGTTGGGGAAGGGGGAAGCGGGGAGCTGTTTTTT
TRBJ2-5	NA	TRBD2	TRBV2	CASSEAGGRETQYF	TGTGCCAGCAGTGAAGCGGGAGGGAGGGAGACCCAGTACTTC
TRBJ2-1	NA	TRBD1	TRBV7-7	CASSLEQGEQFF	TGTGCTAGCAGCTTGGAACAGGGGGAGCAGTTCTTC
TRBJ2-7	NA	TRBD2	TRBV7-6	CASSPGTSGSYEQYF	TGTGCCAGCAGCCCGGGGACTAGCGGGAGCTACGAGCAGTACTTC
TRBJ1-4	NA	TRBD1	TRBV4-1	CASSLQGAGEKLFF	TGCGCCAGCAGTCTACAGGGGGCGGGTGAAAAACTGTTTTTT
TRBJ1-6	NA	NA	TRBV27	CASSLELPNSPLHF	TGTGCCAGCAGTTTGGAGCTCCCGAATTCACCCCTCCACTTT
TRBJ1-3	NA	NA	TRBV4-1	CASSQVRTLSGNTIYF	TGCGCCAGCAGCCAGGTTCGGACCCTCTCTGGAAACACCATATATTTT
TRBJ2-7	NA	NA	TRBV18	CASSLRVSGGYEQYF	TGTGCCAGCTCGCTCAGGGTATCCGGGGGCTACGAGCAGTACTTC
TRBJ2-2	NA	NA	TRBV5-1	CASSMTANTGELFF	TGCGCCAGCAGCATGACAGCGAACACCGGGGAGCTGTTTTTT
TRBJ2-3	NA	NA	TRBV5-4	CASSPPSDTQYF	TGTGCCAGCAGCCCCCCCTCAGATACGCAGTATTTT
TRBJ1-5	NA	TRBD1	TRBV11-2	CASSLNPGGMDQPQHF	TGTGCCAGCAGCTTAAACCCAGGGGGAATGGATCAGCCCCAGCATTTT
TRBJ1-6	few	NA	TRBV6-5	CASSFGQLNSPLHF	TGTGCCAGCAGCTTCGGACAGCTTAATTCACCCCTCCACTTT
TRBJ2-7	NA	NA	TRBV19	CASRGRAAYEQYF	TGTGCCAGTCGTGGCAGGGCCGCCTACGAGCAGTACTTC
TRBJ2-2	NA	NA	TRBV29-1	CSVGIGTPKAGELFF	TGCAGCGTTGGCATCGGGACCCCAAAAGCCGGGGAGCTGTTTTTT